This T cell receptor beta chain originates from a study of T cell responses to AZD1222 COVID-19 vaccine. The CDR3 loop spans 14 amino acids. Germline CDR1 is MGHDK and CDR2 is SYGVNS. V lost 1 base, J lost 8 bases, and 14 bases lay in between. Some clones are missing from TCRdb's copy, which holds only in-frame ones; the method was immunoSEQ multiplex PCR. The sample has 100,000 to 150,000 clones, around 86% seen once. The chain joins TRBV25-1 to TRBJ1-2; D gene ambiguous. Sample: peripheral blood, taken on day 0 of AZD1222 vaccination. The receptor's source is an adult in good health. CDR3 DNA sequence: TGTGCCAGCAGTGAATCAACCTGGCTCCGGGGCTACACCTTC. It codes for CASSESTWLRGYTF.